This T cell receptor (beta chain) was identified during a study of shared clonotypes between healthy human individuals. Study as a whole: The plates for each donor numbered three CD4 naive, three CD4 memory, two CD8 naive and one CD8 memory.

Methods used by the authors: Quality scores were absent from the junction-only immunoSEQ sequences, so filtering differed. The protocol was immunoSEQ multiplex PCR, while the TCRdb copy is restricted to in-frame clones and leaves out a portion. That table gives V, J and clone size, and the DNA gave D and trimming. The sample contains hundreds of thousands of clones, about 78% of which appear only once. The CDR3 runs to 18 residues. The germline gives CDR1 MGHRA, CDR2 YSYEKL. J was trimmed by 6 bases and V by 4 bases; bases with no gene match: 15. Concerning this clone: The antigen remains unidentified.

Regarding the study as a whole: Non-shared clonotypes had lower generation probabilities than those shared by all four donors.

The source is a woman aged 30 to 39 in good health. V gene TRBV4-1 combines with J gene TRBJ1-5; TRBD1 agrees at 10 bases. The specimen sequenced was memory CD4+ T cells sorted from blood. Subset: CD45RA-negative fraction. Here the CDR3 DNA reads TGCGCCAGCAGCCTCCGTTTTTATGGGACAGGGGTCCGTCAGCCCCAGCATTTT. Protein product: CASSLRFYGTGVRQPQHF.